This TCR beta chain appears in the sequencing data of a study of PD-1 blockade in classical Hodgkin lymphoma. About this clone: Its specificity is unknown.

The CDR3 has 14 amino acids. Trimming shortened V by 1 base and J by 4 bases, and 11 bases separated the two germline ends. The germline V gene has CDR1 LNHNV and CDR2 YYDKDF (reference sequence). Study-wide findings and caveats: CD4+ TCR diversity, unlike CD8+, climbed significantly by C4D1. Nivolumab initiated under 1 year post-ASCT led to patient exclusion.

In every patient, relapse followed autologous stem cell transplantation, while exposure to brentuximab vedotin differed. Sequenced by immunoSEQ multiplex PCR; TCRdb stores in-frame clones only, minus some. The table shows approximately 60,000 clones, with about 87% occurring only once. This chain joins TRBV15 and TRBJ2-7; tentatively, D is TRBD2 (7 bases). The receptor comes from a human donor with classical Hodgkin lymphoma. Material: peripheral blood mononuclear cells (PBMCs), obtained at baseline. CDR3 sequence reads: CATSRGGGNYEQYF. CDR3 sequence (DNA): TGTGCCACCAGCAGAGGGGGGGGCAATTACGAGCAGTACTTC.